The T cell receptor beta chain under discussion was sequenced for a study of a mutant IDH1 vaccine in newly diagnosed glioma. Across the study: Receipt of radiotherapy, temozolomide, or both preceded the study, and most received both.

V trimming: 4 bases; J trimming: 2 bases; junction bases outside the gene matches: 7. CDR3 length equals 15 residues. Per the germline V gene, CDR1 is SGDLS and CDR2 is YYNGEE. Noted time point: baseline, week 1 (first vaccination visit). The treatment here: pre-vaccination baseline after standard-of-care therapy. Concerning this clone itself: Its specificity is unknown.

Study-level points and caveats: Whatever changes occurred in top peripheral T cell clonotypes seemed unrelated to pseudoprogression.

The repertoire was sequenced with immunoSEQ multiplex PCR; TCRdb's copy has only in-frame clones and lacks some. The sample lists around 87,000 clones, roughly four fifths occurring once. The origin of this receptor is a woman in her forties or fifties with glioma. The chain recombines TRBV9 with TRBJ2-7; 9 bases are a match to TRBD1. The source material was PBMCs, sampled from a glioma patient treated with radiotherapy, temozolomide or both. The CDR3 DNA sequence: TGTGCCAGCAGCCCCGGGGACAGGGCCACCTACGAGCAGTACTTC. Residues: CASSPGDRATYEQYF.